This entry describes one TCR beta chain. Its antigen specificity is not known. Germline and junction disagree at one end, which may indicate a read error. The roughly 38 donors, aged about 6 to 100 years, were systemically healthy Caucasian individuals from Russia. About 9.8 milliliters of peripheral blood were drawn from each donor into EDTA-treated Vacutainer tubes. PBMCs were isolated by Ficoll-Paque density-gradient centrifugation, with at least 6 million obtained per sample. Trizol reagent was used to extract total RNA from PBMCs, with at least 5 micrograms per sample. For every donor, an aliquot of PBMCs went through flow cytometry to measure the percentages of naive CD45RAhigh/CD27high T cells. The sample belongs to a study of blood T cells in healthy people across ages (dated by TCRdb to between 2014 and 2016). Concerning the study at large: In model experiments, template switching captured about one uniquely barcoded TCR beta cDNA molecule for every two T cells. To avoid experimental bias, donors of different ages were distributed randomly across sequencing lanes. For two donors (one aged 18 to 30 and one aged 80 or older), the study analyzed two additional independent replicas of 1 million unique cDNA reads from the same blood draw. To track age-related changes in TCR beta repertoire diversity, the study relied on deep sequencing normalized with unique cDNA molecular identifiers. Four age groups were formed from the donors: young (average roughly 16 years), middle-aged (just under 40), aged (more than 55) and long-lived (about 80).

Findings and caveats that apply to the study as a whole: Observed TCR beta diversity per million T cells fell roughly linearly with age, and a significant reduction was already apparent by age around 40. Compared with the aged group, the long-lived group had more naive CD4+ T cells, fewer expanded clones and increased TCR diversity, suggesting age selection. Estimates of total diversity based on one million sequenced T cells were considered lower bounds and underestimates. Conclusive comparison of naive and antigen-experienced compartments was prevented by the profiling of bulk unsorted PBMCs. The CMV infection status of donors was not known, potentially confounding age-related changes in expanded clonotypes. There was a strong correlation between observed TCR beta diversity and the percentage of naive T cells measured by flow cytometry.

CDR1 is given as SNHLY and CDR2 as FYNNEI, both from the germline V gene. The CDR3 spans 12 residues, from the cysteine through the phenylalanine. The kept DNA is CDR3 alone, 36 bases in frame from the first base. Library method: 5' RACE. Sequencing relied on an Illumina HiSeq 2500. A second PCR of about 7 to 12 cycles was performed with a sample-barcoded 5' primer and a J-beta primer mix. A template-switch 5' adaptor carrying 12 random nucleotides introduced a unique molecular identifier onto each TCR beta cDNA molecule. Each sample yielded at least 2.5 million CDR3-containing paired-end reads. First-strand cDNA synthesis was performed from all RNA using the Mint cDNA synthesis kit, with priming by a TRBC-specific oligonucleotide. Following uracil-DNA glycosylase treatment, a first 18-cycle PCR with universal primers M1SS and BC2_uni_R was performed on all cDNA. The published analysis was carried out like this. Normalization of each sample was performed by random selection of 1 million high-quality reads, each carrying a distinct molecular identifier. Instead of being binned into consensus sequences, reads that shared molecular identifiers were thrown out. MiTCR, set to a Q25 quality threshold and the strictest error-elimination algorithm, was used for CDR3 identification, clonotype clustering and error correction. A nonparametric unseen species model with Euler transformation was used to estimate lower-bound total TCR beta diversity. TCRdb reprocessing: public reads trimmed at Q25 with fastp, clones called with MiXCR, in-frame beta chains kept. Identical CDR3 protein sequences are pooled into one entry, listed with their most common genes and DNA. These V and J calls originate from TCRdb's pipeline instead of the authors' own analysis. The table for this sample lists 850,000 to 1,300,000 distinct CDR3 sequences; 35% to 55% of them were counted only once. The ten largest make up 18% of the sample.

This clonotype was obtained from a woman between 55 and 75 years old in good health. The rearranged segments are TRBV2 and TRBJ2-3; the D gene is unclear. The specimen was blood. The CDR3 region reads CSSTLIPDTQYF. The nucleotide sequence reads as follows: TGTTCCAGCACCTTGATCCCGGATACGCAGTATTTT.